This TCR beta chain was recovered during a study of human T cells and chemical hapten exposure. About the research overall: For sensitization, 2% DPC was applied to a roughly 2 cm by roughly 2 cm patch of upper inner arm skin. Patients, mostly women, had alopecia areata, alopecia totalis or alopecia universalis.

Time point denoted: patch test 1, 2 weeks after DPC sensitization. Indicated treatment: therapeutic diphenylcyclopropenone sensitization with weekly scalp DPC. Regarding this clonotype: No antigen is known for it.

Findings of the study overall: Patch test score tracked positively with PT1 expanded TCR counts.

CDR3 length equals 14 residues. Trimming at V came to 8 bases and at J to 7 bases, leaving 5 bases not matched to a gene. Germline V gene lookup returns CDR1 MDHEN and CDR2 SYDVKM. Library construction involved attaching unique molecular identifiers to individual cDNA molecules, which allowed quantitative, reproducible TCR counting. TCRdb reanalysed the RACE reads using MiXCR and keeps one entry per CDR3 protein. The sample has 180,000 or so distinct CDR3 sequences, roughly 15% seen once. The source is a woman in her 30s with alopecia areata. Some clones in this sample may be carry-over from other donors' samples. V usage is TRBV28 and J usage is TRBJ2-1; 13 bases line up with TRBD2. The sample in question was whole blood, obtained in connection with sensitization to the hapten diphenylcyclopropenone (DPC). The CDR3 sequence: CASRGLAGLNEQFF. CDR3 coding DNA: TGTGCCAGCCGGGGACTAGCGGGGCTGAATGAGCAGTTCTTC.